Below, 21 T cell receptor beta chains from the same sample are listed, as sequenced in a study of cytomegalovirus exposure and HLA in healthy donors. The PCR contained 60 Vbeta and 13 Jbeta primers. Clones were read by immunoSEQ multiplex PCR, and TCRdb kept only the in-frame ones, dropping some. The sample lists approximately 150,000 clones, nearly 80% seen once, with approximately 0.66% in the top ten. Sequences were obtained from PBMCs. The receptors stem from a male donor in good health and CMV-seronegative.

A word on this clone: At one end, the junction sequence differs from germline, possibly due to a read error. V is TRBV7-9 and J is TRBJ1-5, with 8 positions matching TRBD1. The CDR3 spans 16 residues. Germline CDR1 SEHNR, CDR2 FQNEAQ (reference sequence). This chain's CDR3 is CSSSRDRGPSNQPQHF. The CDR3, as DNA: TGTTCCAGCAGCCGAGACAGGGGCCCAAGCAATCAGCCCCAGCATTTT.

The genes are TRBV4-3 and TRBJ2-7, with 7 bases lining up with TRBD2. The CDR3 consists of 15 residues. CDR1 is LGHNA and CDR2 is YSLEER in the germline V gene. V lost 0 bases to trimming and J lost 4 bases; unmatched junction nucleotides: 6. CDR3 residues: CASSQEAGQLYEQYF. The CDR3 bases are TGCGCCAGCAGCCAAGAAGCGGGGCAATTATACGAGCAGTACTTC.

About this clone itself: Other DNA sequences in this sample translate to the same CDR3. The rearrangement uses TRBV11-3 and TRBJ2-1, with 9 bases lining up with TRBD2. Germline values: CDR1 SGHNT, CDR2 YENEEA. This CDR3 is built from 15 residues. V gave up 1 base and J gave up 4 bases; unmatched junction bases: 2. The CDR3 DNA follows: TGTGCCAGCAGCTTAGGGGCGGGAGGGTACAATGAGCAGTTCTTC. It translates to CASSLGAGGYNEQFF.

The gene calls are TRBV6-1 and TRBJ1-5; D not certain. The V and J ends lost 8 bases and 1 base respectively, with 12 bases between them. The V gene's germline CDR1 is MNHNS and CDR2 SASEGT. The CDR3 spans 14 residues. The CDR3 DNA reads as TGTGCCAGCTCTCTCGGGTGGAGCAATCAGCCCCAGCATTTT. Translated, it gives CASSLGWSNQPQHF.

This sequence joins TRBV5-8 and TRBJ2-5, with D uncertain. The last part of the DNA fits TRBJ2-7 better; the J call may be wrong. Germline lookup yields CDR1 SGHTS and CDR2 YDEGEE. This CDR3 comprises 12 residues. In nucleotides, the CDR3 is TGTGCCAGCAGCTCGGGTGGGTACGAGCAGTACTTC. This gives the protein CASSSGGYEQYF.

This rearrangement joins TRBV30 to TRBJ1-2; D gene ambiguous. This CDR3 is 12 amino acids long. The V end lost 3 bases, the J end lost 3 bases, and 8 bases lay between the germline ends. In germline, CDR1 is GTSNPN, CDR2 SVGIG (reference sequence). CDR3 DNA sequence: TGTGCCTGGAGGACTGATCACTATGGCTACACCTTC. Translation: CAWRTDHYGYTF.

The DNA of the CDR3 is TGCGCCAGCAGCTTGCCGCCGGGACAGCCAGGGCTAGATGGCTACACCTTC. It codes for CASSLPPGQPGLDGYTF. The chain uses TRBV5-1 and TRBJ1-2; 7 bases fit TRBD1. Germline CDR1 reads SGHRS; CDR2 reads YFSETQ. The CDR3 has 17 amino acids. With 1 base clipped from V and 6 bases from J, the junction kept 15 bases outside the gene matches.

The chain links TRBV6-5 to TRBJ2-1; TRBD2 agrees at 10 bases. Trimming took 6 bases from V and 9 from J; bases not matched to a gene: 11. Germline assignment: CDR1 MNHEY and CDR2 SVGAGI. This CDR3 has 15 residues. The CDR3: CASRSTSGNVIEQFF. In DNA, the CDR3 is TGTGCCAGCAGGTCCACTAGCGGGAACGTTATTGAGCAGTTCTTC.

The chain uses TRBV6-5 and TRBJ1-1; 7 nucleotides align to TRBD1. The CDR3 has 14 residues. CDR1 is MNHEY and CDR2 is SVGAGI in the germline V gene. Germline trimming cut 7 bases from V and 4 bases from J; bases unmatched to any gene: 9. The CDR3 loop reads CASTGGTVPTEAFF. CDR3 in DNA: TGTGCCAGCACGGGGGGGACAGTACCCACTGAAGCTTTCTTT.

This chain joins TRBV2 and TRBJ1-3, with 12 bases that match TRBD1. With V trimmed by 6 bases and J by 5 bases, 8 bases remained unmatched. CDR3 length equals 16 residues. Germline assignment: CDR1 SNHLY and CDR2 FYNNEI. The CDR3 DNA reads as TGTGCCAGCAGCCTCACGGGACAGGGGGCAAGAAACACCATATATTTT. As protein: CASSLTGQGARNTIYF. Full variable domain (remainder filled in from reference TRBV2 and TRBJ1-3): EPEVTQTPSHQVTQMGQEVILRCVPISNHLYFYWYRQILGQKVEFLVSFYNNEISEKSEIFDDQFSVERPDGSNFTLKIRSTKLEDSAMYFCASSLTGQGARNTIYFGEGSWLTVV.

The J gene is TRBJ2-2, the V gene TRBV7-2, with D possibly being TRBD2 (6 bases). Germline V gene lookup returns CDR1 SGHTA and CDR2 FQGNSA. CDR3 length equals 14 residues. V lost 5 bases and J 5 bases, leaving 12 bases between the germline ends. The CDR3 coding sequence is TGTGCCAGCAGCCTACGCGGGGAAACCGGGGAGCTGTTTTTT. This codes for CASSLRGETGELFF.

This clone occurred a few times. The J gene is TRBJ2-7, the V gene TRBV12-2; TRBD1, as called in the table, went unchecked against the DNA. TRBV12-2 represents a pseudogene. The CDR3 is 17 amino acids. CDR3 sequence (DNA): TGTGCAAGTCGCCTACCTAACCCGGGACAGGGGTACAACGAGCAGTACTTC. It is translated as CASRLPNPGQGYNEQYF.

In DNA, the CDR3 is TGTGCCTGGAGCCAGCTTACCGGGACAGACGATAGCAATCAGCCCCAGCATTTT. It encodes CAWSQLTGTDDSNQPQHF. This chain joins TRBV30 and TRBJ1-5; 7 bases are shared with TRBD1. CDR1 and CDR2 (germline): GTSNPN, SVGIG (reference sequence). The CDR3 is 18 residues long. V lost 3 bases, J lost 0 bases, and 14 bases stayed unmatched.

CDR3: CASSLVGGRPSGANVLTF. CDR3 nucleotides: TGTGCCAGCAGCTTAGTAGGAGGGCGGCCCTCTGGGGCCAACGTCCTGACTTTC. The chain is built from TRBV7-9 and TRBJ2-6; a possible D gene is TRBD2 (6 bases). Germline V CDR1 and CDR2: SEHNR, FQNEAQ (reference sequence). Deletions cut 1 base from V and 0 bases from J, with 13 bases between. The CDR3 extends over 18 amino acids.

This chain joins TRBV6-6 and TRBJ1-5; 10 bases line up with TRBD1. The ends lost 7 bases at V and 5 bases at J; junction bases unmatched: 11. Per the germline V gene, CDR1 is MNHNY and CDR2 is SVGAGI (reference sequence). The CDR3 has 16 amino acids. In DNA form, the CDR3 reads TGTGCCAGCACGCGGACGGACAGGGGGGGGGATCAGCCCCAGCATTTT. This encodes CASTRTDRGGDQPQHF.

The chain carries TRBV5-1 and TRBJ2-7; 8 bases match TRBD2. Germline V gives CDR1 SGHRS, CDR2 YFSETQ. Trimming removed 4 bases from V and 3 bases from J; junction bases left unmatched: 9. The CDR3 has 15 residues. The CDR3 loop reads CASSTRLASDYEQYF. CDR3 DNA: TGCGCCAGCAGCACTCGACTAGCGTCTGACTACGAGCAGTACTTC.

CDR3 nucleotide sequence: TGCAGCGTTGTAGGGGGGGGCCCCGAGCAGTACTTC. Residues: CSVVGGGPEQYF. The chain links TRBV29-1 to TRBJ2-7, with D possibly being TRBD2 (7 bases). Germline V gives CDR1 SQVTM, CDR2 ANQGSEA. The V and J ends lost 4 bases and 6 bases respectively, with 13 bases between them. The CDR3 contains 12 residues.

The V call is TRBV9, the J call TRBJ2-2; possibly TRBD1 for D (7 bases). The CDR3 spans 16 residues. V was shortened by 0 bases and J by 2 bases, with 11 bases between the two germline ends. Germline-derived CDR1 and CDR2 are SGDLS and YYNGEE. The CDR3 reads CASSVGGTANTGELFF. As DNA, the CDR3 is TGTGCCAGCAGCGTAGGCGGGACAGCTAACACCGGGGAGCTGTTTTTT.

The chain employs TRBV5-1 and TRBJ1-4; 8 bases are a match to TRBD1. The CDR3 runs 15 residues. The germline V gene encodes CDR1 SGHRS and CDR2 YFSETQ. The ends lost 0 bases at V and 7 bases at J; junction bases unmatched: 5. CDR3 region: CASSLAGGGSEKLFF. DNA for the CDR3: TGCGCCAGCAGCTTGGCAGGGGGCGGGAGTGAAAAACTGTTTTTT.

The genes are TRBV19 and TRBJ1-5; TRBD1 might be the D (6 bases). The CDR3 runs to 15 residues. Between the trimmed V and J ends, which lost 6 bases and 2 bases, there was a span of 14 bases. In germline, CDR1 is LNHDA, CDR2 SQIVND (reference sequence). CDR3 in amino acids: CASSTGYLGNQPQHF. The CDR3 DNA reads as TGTGCCAGTAGCACAGGGTATCTCGGCAATCAGCCCCAGCATTTT.

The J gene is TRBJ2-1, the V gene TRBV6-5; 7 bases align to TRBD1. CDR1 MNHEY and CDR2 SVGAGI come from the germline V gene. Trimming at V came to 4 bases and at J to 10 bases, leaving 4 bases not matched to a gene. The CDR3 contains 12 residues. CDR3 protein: CASSSRGSEQFF. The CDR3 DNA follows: TGTGCCAGCAGTTCCAGGGGGTCAGAGCAGTTCTTC.